What follows are 8 T cell receptor beta chains derived from one specimen sequenced in a study of T cell repertoires in cytomegalovirus infection (dated by TCRdb to 2018 to 2020). The instrument was an Illumina HiSeq 1500. In TCRdb, the public reads were trimmed at Q25 with fastp and aligned with MiXCR, with productive beta chains retained. Each entry is one CDR3 protein sequence, shown with its most common DNA and genes. The sample table shows about 180,000 distinct CDR3 sequences, and roughly a sixth are seen once. The ten top clones hold almost 25% of the sample. The source material was CD8+ T cells from PBMCs. These receptors all stem from a human donor in good health (CMV status not recorded). Some clones in this sample may be carry-over from other donors' samples.

The chain recombines TRBV6-5 with TRBJ1-2; 8 bases fit TRBD1. The CDR3 covers 19 residues. V lost 0 bases and J lost 2; bases outside the gene matches: 14. Germline V gene lookup returns CDR1 MNHEY and CDR2 SVGAGI. CDR3 nucleotides: TGTGCCAGCAGTTACTCGGCGGCAGGGGGCTCCGAGGCGAACTATGGCTACACCTTC. It is translated as CASSYSAAGGSEANYGYTF.

A few counts support this clonotype. The rearrangement uses TRBV4-2 and TRBJ2-6; TRBD2 matches 8 bases. CDR1 and CDR2 (germline): LGHNA, YNFKEQ. The ends lost 0 bases at V and 3 bases at J; junction bases unmatched: 10. The CDR3 is 19 amino acids. The CDR3 here is CASSQETSGPPFGANVLTF. The CDR3 nucleotides are TGTGCCAGCAGCCAAGAAACTAGCGGTCCCCCATTTGGGGCCAACGTCCTGACTTTC.

The CDR3 region is CASSYSRHQSSYEQYF. CDR3 in DNA: TGTGCCAGCAGTTACTCAAGGCACCAGAGCTCCTACGAGCAGTACTTC. The rearrangement uses TRBV6-2 or TRBV6-3 and TRBJ2-7; D ambiguous. CDR3 length equals 16 residues. Per germline, CDR1 MNHEY and CDR2 SVGEGT. Trimming took 0 bases from V and 0 from J, leaving 12 bases between them.

This clonotype was counted once. The V and J genes are TRBV6-5 and TRBJ2-2, with 11 bases that match TRBD2. Germline-derived CDR1 and CDR2 are MNHEY and SVGAGI. This CDR3 spans 17 amino acids. Trimming took 2 bases from V and 3 from J; bases not matched to a gene: 5. This CDR3 reads CASSYSSGGEDTGELFF. CDR3 DNA: TGTGCCAGCAGTTACAGTAGCGGGGGGGAGGACACCGGGGAGCTGTTTTTT.

In this sample, this clonotype turned up a few times. This sequence joins TRBV9 and TRBJ2-6; D might be TRBD2 (6 bases). The CDR3 spans 19 residues. The germline gives CDR1 SGDLS, CDR2 YYNGEE. Trimming shortened V by 3 bases and J by 1 base, and 20 bases separated the two germline ends. The CDR3 DNA reads as TGTGCCAGCAGCGCGTGGGGGGAGCCTAATAGTTCTGGGGCCAACGTCCTGACTTTC. Amino acids: CASSAWGEPNSSGANVLTF.

There are a few counts of this clonotype. The V and J genes are TRBV28 and TRBJ1-1, with no clear D. The CDR3 sequence is 12 residues long. The germline CDR1 and CDR2 sequences are MDHEN and SYDVKM. Trimming shortened V by 0 bases and J by 3 bases, and 2 bases separated the two germline ends. The DNA of the CDR3 is TGTGCCAGCAGTTTATGGGACACTGAAGCTTTCTTT. Amino acids: CASSLWDTEAFF.

V gene TRBV5-1 combines with J gene TRBJ2-7; D is possibly TRBD2 (5 bases). Trimming removed 0 bases at V and 5 bases at J, with 9 bases between. The CDR3 is 13 residues long. Germline V lookup: CDR1 SGHRS, CDR2 YFSETQ. Written as DNA, the CDR3 is TGCGCCAGCAGCTTGGAGCCCGGGGACGAGCAGTACTTC. Translating gives CASSLEPGDEQYF.

The V gene is TRBV6-1, the J gene TRBJ1-1, with D unresolved. The CDR3 runs 13 residues. V lost 5 bases and J 3 bases, leaving 10 bases between the germline ends. The germline V gene has CDR1 MNHNS and CDR2 SASEGT. The CDR3 coding sequence is TGTGCCAGCAGTTACGGAAAATACACTGAAGCTTTCTTT. It yields the protein CASSYGKYTEAFF.